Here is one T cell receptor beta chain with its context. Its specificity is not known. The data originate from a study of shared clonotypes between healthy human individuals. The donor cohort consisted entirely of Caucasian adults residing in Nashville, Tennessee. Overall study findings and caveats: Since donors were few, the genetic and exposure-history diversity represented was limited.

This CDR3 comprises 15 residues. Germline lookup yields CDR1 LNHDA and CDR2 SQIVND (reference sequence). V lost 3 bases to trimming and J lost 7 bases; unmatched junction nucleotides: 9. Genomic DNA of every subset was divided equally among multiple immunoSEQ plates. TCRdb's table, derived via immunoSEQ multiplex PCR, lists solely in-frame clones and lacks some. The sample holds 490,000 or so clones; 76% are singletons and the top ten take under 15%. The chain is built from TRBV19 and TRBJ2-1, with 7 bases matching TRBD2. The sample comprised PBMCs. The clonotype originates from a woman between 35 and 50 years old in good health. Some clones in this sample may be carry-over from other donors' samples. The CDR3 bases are TGTGCCAGTAGTATCCGGCGGGAGTTTGGGAATGAGCAGTTCTTC. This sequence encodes CASSIRREFGNEQFF.